This is a list of T cell receptor beta chains from one sample in a study of T cell changes during pregnancy in multiple sclerosis. Profiling relied on immunoSEQ multiplex PCR, and the TCRdb table lists in-frame clones only, not all of them. The sample lists 14,000 to 15,000 clones, roughly 85% occurring once. This specimen consisted of CD8+ T cells from peripheral blood mononuclear cells, obtained in the first trimester of pregnancy. These TCRs come from a female donor with multiple sclerosis, enrolled in a pregnancy study. Each CDR3 is given with its conserved first and last residue. A D gene is named only where the DNA matches it firmly. Size values are once, few and many counts, or a class for expanded clones, and some rows have none.

CDR3nt,CDR3aa,abundance,d_gene,j_gene,v_gene
TGTGCCAGCAGCTCGCCGAGGGGGGGGGCATTCTCCAATGAGCAGTTCTTC,CASSSPRGGAFSNEQFF,NA,NA,TRBJ2-1,TRBV9
TGTGCCAGCAGCTACGACAGGGAAACCGGGGAGCTGTTTTTT,CASSYDRETGELFF,NA,TRBD1,TRBJ2-2,TRBV11-3
TGTGCCAGCAGTCTAACGGACAGGGGGGATGGCTACACCTTC,CASSLTDRGDGYTF,NA,TRBD1,TRBJ1-2,TRBV6-6
TGTGCCAGCAGCGCCGGGGACAGGGTACATGAGCAGTTCTTC,CASSAGDRVHEQFF,NA,TRBD1,TRBJ2-1,TRBV9
TGTGCCAGCAGCCCTGTCGGTCGGTCCCTTGGCTACACCTTC,CASSPVGRSLGYTF,NA,NA,TRBJ1-2,TRBV7-9
TGTGCCAGCAGTTTCGAGAGCTACGAGCAGTACTTC,CASSFESYEQYF,NA,NA,TRBJ2-7,TRBV28
TGTGCCAGCAGTCCCGGGGGTAGCTATGGCTACACCTTC,CASSPGGSYGYTF,NA,NA,TRBJ1-2,TRBV6-5
TGTGCCAGCTCACCGCGGGACAGGGGGCAGCCCCAGCATTTT,CASSPRDRGQPQHF,NA,TRBD1,TRBJ1-5,TRBV18
TGTGCCAGCAGCCAACTAGCTAGCGGGAGTGGGGATGAGCAGTTCTTC,CASSQLASGSGDEQFF,NA,TRBD2,TRBJ2-1,TRBV4-2
TGTGCCATCTTGTACAGGGAAGATGAAAAACTGTTTTTT,CAILYREDEKLFF,few,NA,TRBJ1-4,TRBV2
TGTGCCAGCAGCTTAGCCCAGGGGGCGAATGAGCAGTTCTTC,CASSLAQGANEQFF,once,TRBD1,TRBJ2-1,TRBV11-3
TGCGCCAGCAGCTTGCGCTGGGCTGTCGATACGCAGTATTTT,CASSLRWAVDTQYF,NA,NA,TRBJ2-3,TRBV5-1
TGTGCCAGCACCCAGGGAGGGTTGAACACTGAAGCTTTCTTT,CASTQGGLNTEAFF,NA,NA,TRBJ1-1,TRBV6-5
TGTGCCAGCAGCCCGGGACAGAACACCGGGGAGCTGTTTTTT,CASSPGQNTGELFF,NA,NA,TRBJ2-2,TRBV7-7
TGTGCCAGCAGTGAAGGGACTAGCGGGAGTCATGAGCAGTTCTTC,CASSEGTSGSHEQFF,NA,TRBD2,TRBJ2-1,TRBV6-4
TGTGCCAGCAGTGACAGGGGGCACACCGGGGAGCTGTTTTTT,CASSDRGHTGELFF,few,TRBD1,TRBJ2-2,TRBV6-4
TGTGCCAGCAGTTTTCTAGAGTCCTACAATGAGCAGTTCTTC,CASSFLESYNEQFF,NA,NA,TRBJ2-1,TRBV28